The next 3 T cell receptor beta chains were all read from a single sample in a study of PD-1 blockade in classical Hodgkin lymphoma. Data came from immunoSEQ multiplex PCR; TCRdb stores just in-frame clones and leaves some out. The table records approximately 8,100 clones, roughly 87% of them present only once. Time point: cycle 4 day 1 (C4D1), after six to seven weeks of nivolumab. Every one of the patients relapsed after autologous stem cell transplantation (brentuximab vedotin exposure was variable). The sample consisted of peripheral blood mononuclear cells (PBMCs), taken before the fourth cycle of nivolumab. The origin of the receptors is a human donor with classical Hodgkin lymphoma.

The V call is TRBV5-1, the J call TRBJ2-3; a weak D match, TRBD2 (5 bases). Trimming removed 4 bases at V and 11 bases at J, with 14 bases between. Germline CDR1 and CDR2: SGHRS and YFSETQ. The CDR3 is 12 amino acids. CDR3 loop: CASSQTLEEQYF. The CDR3 DNA sequence: TGCGCCAGCAGCCAGACCTTGGAGGAGCAGTATTTT.

The chain joins TRBV2 to TRBJ1-1; D not certain. V lost 4 bases, J lost 0 bases, and 12 bases lay in between. This CDR3 has 15 amino acids. The V gene's germline CDR1 is SNHLY and CDR2 FYNNEI. CDR3 bases: TGTGCCAGCAGTGTGGTTGCGAACCTGAACACTGAAGCTTTCTTT. Protein: CASSVVANLNTEAFF.

In this sample, this clone turned up once. V usage is TRBV6-6 and J usage is TRBJ2-1; D not resolved. Germline V gene data show CDR1 as MNHNY and CDR2 as SVGAGI (reference sequence). Trimming shortened V by 2 bases and J by 6 bases, and 14 bases separated the two germline ends. This CDR3 is built from 15 residues. The CDR3 spells CASSYDRVGFNEQFF. CDR3 in DNA: TGTGCCAGCAGTTACGATAGGGTAGGGTTCAATGAGCAGTTCTTC.